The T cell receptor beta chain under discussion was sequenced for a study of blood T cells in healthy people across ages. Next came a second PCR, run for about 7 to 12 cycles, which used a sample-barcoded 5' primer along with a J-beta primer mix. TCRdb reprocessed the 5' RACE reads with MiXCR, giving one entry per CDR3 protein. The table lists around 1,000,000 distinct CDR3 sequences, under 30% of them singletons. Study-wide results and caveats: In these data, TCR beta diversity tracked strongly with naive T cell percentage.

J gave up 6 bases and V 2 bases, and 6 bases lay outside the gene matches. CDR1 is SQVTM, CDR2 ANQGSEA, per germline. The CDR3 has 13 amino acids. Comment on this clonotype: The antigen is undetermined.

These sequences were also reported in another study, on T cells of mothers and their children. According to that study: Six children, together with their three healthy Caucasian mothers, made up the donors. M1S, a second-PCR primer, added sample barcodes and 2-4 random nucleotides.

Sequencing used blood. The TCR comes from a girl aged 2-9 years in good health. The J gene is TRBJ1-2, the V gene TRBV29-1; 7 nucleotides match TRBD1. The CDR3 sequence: CSVERGLGDGYTF. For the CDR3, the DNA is TGCAGCGTTGAAAGGGGGCTGGGCGATGGCTACACCTTC.